The 24 T cell receptor beta chains listed next were all sequenced from one sample in a study of blood T cell repertoires in COVID-19. Libraries were prepared by immunoSEQ multiplex PCR; TCRdb keeps only in-frame clonotypes and omits some of them. The profile shows more than 85,000 clones, more than 80% of them singletons. The sample comprised peripheral blood. The receptors shown here come from a human donor in a cohort sampled during active COVID-19.

The chain uses TRBV3-1 (or the pseudogene TRBV3-2) and TRBJ2-7; D may be TRBD2 (5 bases). This CDR3 spans 13 amino acids. The ends were cut back, 4 bases at V and 3 bases at J, with 10 bases in the middle. Germline V gene lookup returns CDR1 LGHDT and CDR2 YNNKEL (reference sequence). Written as DNA, the CDR3 is TGTGCCAGCAGCCTGCCCGCGGGCTACGAGCAGTACTTC. This encodes CASSLPAGYEQYF.

For this clone: A junction end diverges from the germline sequence, so it may reflect a read error. The chain employs TRBV5-4 and TRBJ2-2; perhaps TRBD1 as D (5 bases). The germline CDR1 and CDR2 sequences are SGHNT and YYREEE (reference sequence). CDR3 length: 14 residues. This chain's CDR3 is CASSLLGASGQLFF. The CDR3 DNA sequence: TGTGCCAGCAGCTTGCTTGGGGCGTCCGGGCAGCTGTTTTTT.

CDR3 sequence (DNA): TGTGCCAGCAGCCCGGGGACTAGCGGGGCGCGGGGCGAGACCCAGTACTTC. Its translation is CASSPGTSGARGETQYF. This rearrangement joins TRBV9 to TRBJ2-5, with TRBD2 identical over 13 bases. With V trimmed by 4 bases and J by 5 bases, 11 bases remained unmatched. The CDR3 spans 17 residues. Looked up from germline, CDR1 is SGDLS and CDR2 is YYNGEE.

The chain combines TRBV7-9 with TRBJ2-7, with D possibly matching TRBD2 (6 bases). From germline, CDR1 is SEHNR and CDR2 FQNEAQ (reference sequence). The V end lost 5 bases, the J end lost 2 bases, and 10 bases lay between the germline ends. This CDR3 spans 13 amino acids. CDR3 region: CASSEGGPYEQYF. CDR3 bases: TGTGCCAGCAGCGAGGGAGGTCCCTACGAGCAGTACTTC.

The V and J genes are TRBV12-5 and TRBJ2-7, with D perhaps TRBD2 (6 bases). V was clipped by 0 bases and J by 2 bases, with 23 bases between them. The CDR3 length is 19 residues. Germline loops: CDR1 LGHNT, CDR2 FRNRAP. This CDR3 reads CASGLVLGREQVPPYEQYF. The CDR3 DNA reads TGTGCTAGTGGTTTGGTACTGGGGCGGGAACAGGTCCCCCCCTACGAGCAGTACTTC. The whole variable domain, filled in from reference TRBV12-5 and TRBJ2-7, reads DARVTQTPRHKVTEMGQEVTMRCQPILGHNTVFWYRQTMMQGLELLAYFRNRAPLDDSGMPKDRFSAEMPDATLATLKIQPSEPRDSAVYFCASGLVLGREQVPPYEQYFGPGTRLTVT.

The J gene is TRBJ1-4, the V gene TRBV30; the D is unclear. CDR3 size: 15 residues. Trimming took 5 bases from V and 7 from J, leaving 20 bases between them. In germline, CDR1 is GTSNPN, CDR2 SVGIG (reference sequence). The DNA of the CDR3 is TGTGCCTGGCGAGAGATCGGAAATGAGGGTGAAAAACTGTTTTTT. Translation: CAWREIGNEGEKLFF.

Here the CDR3 reads CASRPGTSGGKNEQFF. The CDR3 DNA is TGTGCCAGCAGGCCCGGGACTAGCGGGGGGAAAAATGAGCAGTTCTTC. The chain combines TRBV2 with TRBJ2-1, with 15 bases matching TRBD2. Germline assignment: CDR1 SNHLY and CDR2 FYNNEI. The CDR3 is made up of 16 amino acids. With V trimmed by 6 bases and J by 7 bases, 7 bases remained unmatched.

DNA for the CDR3: TGTGCCAGCCGGGCACTAGGACAGGGAATCCAAGAGACCCAGTACTTC. Its translation is CASRALGQGIQETQYF. This chain joins TRBV18 and TRBJ2-5, with 8 nucleotides matching TRBD1. CDR3 length: 16 residues. The germline gives CDR1 KGHSH, CDR2 LQKENI. Unmatched junction bases numbered 12, after V lost 8 bases and J lost 1 base.

This chain uses TRBV7-2 with TRBJ2-1; D is possibly TRBD2 (7 bases). Germline CDR1 and CDR2: SGHTA and FQGNSA. The CDR3 sequence is 16 residues long. Trimming removed 5 bases at V and 1 base at J, with 15 bases between. CDR3 DNA sequence: TGTGCCAGCAGCGCCACGGGGGGCCCTTCCTACAATGAGCAGTTCTTC. Residues: CASSATGGPSYNEQFF.

V gene TRBV5-1 combines with J gene TRBJ1-4; D might be TRBD1 (6 bases). Per germline, CDR1 SGHRS and CDR2 YFSETQ. The CDR3 is 16 residues long. V was pared by 7 bases and J by 4 bases, with 20 bases between. CDR3 sequence reads: CASQPGGAGVNEKLFF. The CDR3 nucleotides are TGCGCCAGCCAACCGGGGGGGGCAGGTGTTAATGAAAAACTGTTTTTT. Filled out from reference TRBV5-1 and TRBJ1-4, the complete variable domain reads KAGVTQTPRYLIKTRGQQVTLSCSPISGHRSVSWYQQTPGQGLQFLFEYFSETQRNKGNFPGRFSGRQFSNSRSEMNVSTLELGDSALYLCASQPGGAGVNEKLFFGSGTQLSVL.

This chain's CDR3 is CAISESPGTGNTIYF. The DNA of the CDR3 is TGTGCCATCAGTGAGTCTCCAGGTACTGGAAACACCATATATTTT. The V gene is TRBV10-3, the J gene TRBJ1-3; D gene ambiguous. Trimming left V 0 bases short and J 2 bases short, with 8 bases between. The germline V gene encodes CDR1 ENHRY and CDR2 SYGVKD. The CDR3 has 15 residues.

The CDR3 DNA follows: TGTGCCAGCAGTTACAGGGACTATGGCTACACCTTC. Its protein product is CASSYRDYGYTF. The rearrangement links TRBV28 to TRBJ1-2; TRBD1 might be the D (6 bases). This CDR3 has 12 amino acids. Per germline, CDR1 MDHEN and CDR2 SYDVKM. The V and J ends lost 4 bases and 3 bases respectively, with 6 bases between them.

V and J are TRBV2 and TRBJ2-5, with D possibly matching TRBD2 (6 bases). CDR1 SNHLY and CDR2 FYNNEI come from the germline V gene. The CDR3 runs to 13 residues. Trimming took off 3 bases at V and 7 bases at J, with 12 bases between the two ends. The CDR3 protein is CASSEEGYGTQYF. The CDR3 DNA follows: TGTGCCAGCAGTGAGGAGGGGTATGGGACCCAGTACTTC.

The chain couples TRBV5-1 to TRBJ2-7; TRBD1 matches 9 bases. The CDR3 sequence is 15 residues long. Germline V gene sequence: CDR1 SGHRS, CDR2 YFSETQ. V trimming: 4 bases; J trimming: 5 bases; junction bases outside the gene matches: 10. CDR3: CASSVSGTGKDEQYF. The CDR3 DNA reads TGCGCCAGCAGCGTCTCCGGGACAGGGAAGGACGAGCAGTACTTC. Full variable domain (outside the CDR3, taken from reference TRBV5-1 and TRBJ2-7): KAGVTQTPRYLIKTRGQQVTLSCSPISGHRSVSWYQQTPGQGLQFLFEYFSETQRNKGNFPGRFSGRQFSNSRSEMNVSTLELGDSALYLCASSVSGTGKDEQYFGPGTRLTVT.

The chain combines TRBV7-9 with TRBJ1-1, with D perhaps matching TRBD1 (5 bases). Trimming stripped 1 base from V and 3 bases from J, with 9 bases between. CDR1 is SEHNR and CDR2 is FQNEAQ in the germline V gene (reference sequence). This CDR3 has 14 residues. The CDR3 sequence: CASSLGRVDTEAFF. The CDR3 DNA is TGTGCCAGCAGCTTAGGCAGGGTAGACACTGAAGCTTTCTTT.

Only one count was recorded for this clone. This sequence joins TRBV4-3 and TRBJ2-7; 9 nucleotides match TRBD1. The CDR3 has 14 amino acids. In germline, CDR1 is LGHNA, CDR2 YSLEER. V shed 3 bases, J shed 6 bases, and the junction held 6 bases outside the gene matches. The CDR3 sequence: CASSHHDRGGEQYF. The CDR3 DNA is TGCGCCAGCAGCCACCACGACAGGGGGGGCGAGCAGTACTTC.

The J gene is TRBJ2-5, the V gene TRBV9; a weak D match, TRBD2 (5 bases). V lost 2 bases to trimming and J lost 1 base, with 12 bases between them. There are 15 residues in the CDR3. Germline CDR1 reads SGDLS; CDR2 reads YYNGEE. The CDR3 bases are TGTGCCAGCAGCGTGATGGAGGCAACCCAAGAGACCCAGTACTTC. This gives the protein CASSVMEATQETQYF.

This chain's CDR3 is CASSPESDTQYF. CDR3 nucleotide sequence: TGTGCCAGCTCACCAGAGTCAGATACGCAGTATTTT. The V call is TRBV18, the J call TRBJ2-3; D uncertain. Germline V gene data show CDR1 as KGHSH and CDR2 as LQKENI. V lost 2 bases and J lost 4, with 4 bases in between. CDR3 length: 12 residues.

J is TRBJ1-1 and V is TRBV5-1; D remains unclear. Germline assignment: CDR1 SGHRS and CDR2 YFSETQ. Trimming took 1 base from V and 3 from J, leaving 10 bases between them. The CDR3 has 14 amino acids. The chain's CDR3 is CASSLLAGDTEAFF. The CDR3 DNA reads as TGCGCCAGCAGCTTGTTGGCCGGGGACACTGAAGCTTTCTTT.

The V gene is TRBV2, the J gene TRBJ1-2; D possibly corresponds to TRBD1 (5 bases). Germline-derived CDR1 and CDR2 are SNHLY and FYNNEI. The length of the CDR3 is 14 residues. V dropped 5 bases and J dropped 4 bases, with 14 bases sitting between them. This CDR3 is CASSPQEIGYGYTF. In DNA, the CDR3 is TGTGCCAGCAGTCCACAGGAGATAGGCTATGGCTACACCTTC.

A few counts support this clone. The same CDR3 is also encoded by other DNA sequences in this sample. The chain's CDR3 is CASSLVGGYYNEQFF. The CDR3 nucleotides read TGTGCCAGCAGCTTAGTTGGGGGCTACTACAATGAGCAGTTCTTC. This chain connects TRBV7-2 to TRBJ2-1; tentatively, D is TRBD1 (6 bases). The CDR3 totals 15 residues. The ends were cut back, 1 base at V and 3 bases at J, with 10 bases in the middle. The germline gives CDR1 SGHTA, CDR2 FQGNSA. Filled out from reference TRBV7-2 and TRBJ2-1, the complete variable domain reads GAGVSQSPSNKVTEKGKDVELRCDPISGHTALYWYRQSLGQGLEFLIYFQGNSAPDKSGLPSDRFSAERTGGSVSTLTIQRTQQEDSAVYLCASSLVGGYYNEQFFGPGTRLTVL.

The chain carries TRBV6-5 and TRBJ1-1; D is ambiguous. CDR1 is MNHEY and CDR2 is SVGAGI in the germline V gene. With 5 bases removed from V and 5 bases from J, the gap between germline ends came to 15 bases. This CDR3 contains 14 residues. The CDR3 coding sequence is TGTGCCAGCAGTCGACTACAACGGGGAACTGAAGCTTTCTTT. It translates to CASSRLQRGTEAFF.

V is TRBV10-2 and J is TRBJ2-7, with 7 bases matching TRBD2. The CDR3 consists of 13 residues. Germline CDR1 and CDR2: WSHSY and SAAADI. V was clipped by 6 bases and J by 3 bases; unmatched bases: 5. CDR3 amino acids: CASRSGTNYEQYF. The CDR3 nucleotides are TGCGCCAGCAGAAGCGGGACCAACTACGAGCAGTACTTC.

This chain links TRBV27 with TRBJ2-3; 8 bases are shared with TRBD1. The CDR3 runs 14 residues. The V segment lost 4 bases and the J segment 5 bases; nucleotides outside the gene matches: 5. Germline V CDR1 and CDR2: MNHEY, SMNVEV (reference sequence). In DNA, the CDR3 is TGTGCCAGCAGTTGGACAGGGAGGAGAGATACGCAGTATTTT. Amino acid sequence: CASSWTGRRDTQYF.